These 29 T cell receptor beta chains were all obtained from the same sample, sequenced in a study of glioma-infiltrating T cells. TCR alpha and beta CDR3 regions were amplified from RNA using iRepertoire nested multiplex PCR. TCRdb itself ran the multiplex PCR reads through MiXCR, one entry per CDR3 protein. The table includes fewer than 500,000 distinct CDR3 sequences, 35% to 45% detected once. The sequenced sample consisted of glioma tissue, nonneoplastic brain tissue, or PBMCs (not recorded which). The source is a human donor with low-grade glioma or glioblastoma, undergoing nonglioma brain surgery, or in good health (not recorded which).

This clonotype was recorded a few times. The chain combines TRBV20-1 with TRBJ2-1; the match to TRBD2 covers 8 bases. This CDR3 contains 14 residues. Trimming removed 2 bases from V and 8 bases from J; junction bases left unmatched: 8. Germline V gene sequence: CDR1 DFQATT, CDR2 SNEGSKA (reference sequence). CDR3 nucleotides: TGCAGTGCTAGATTGGTGGCGGGAGGTGATGAGCAGTTCTTC. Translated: CSARLVAGGDEQFF.

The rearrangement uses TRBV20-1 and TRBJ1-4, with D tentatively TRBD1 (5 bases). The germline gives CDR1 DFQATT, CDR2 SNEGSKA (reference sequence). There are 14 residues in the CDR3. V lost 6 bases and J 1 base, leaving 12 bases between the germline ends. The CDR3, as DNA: TGCAGTGCCCAGCCGGGGGGAACTAATGAAAAACTGTTTTTT. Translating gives CSAQPGGTNEKLFF.

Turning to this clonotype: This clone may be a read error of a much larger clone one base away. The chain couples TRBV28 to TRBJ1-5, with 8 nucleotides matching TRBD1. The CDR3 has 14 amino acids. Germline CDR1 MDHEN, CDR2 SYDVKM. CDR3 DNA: TGTGCCAGCAGTCATGGACAGGGCGGTCAGGCCCAGCATTTT. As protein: CASSHGQGGQAQHF.

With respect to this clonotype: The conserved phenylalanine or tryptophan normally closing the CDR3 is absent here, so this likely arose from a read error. CDR3 nucleotides: TGCGCCAGCAGTTACGGCCGCGAACGGGTTCACAATGAGCAGTTCGTC. It yields the protein CASSYGRERVHNEQFV. The chain uses TRBV6-6 and TRBJ2-1; no firm D call. The CDR3 length is 16 residues. Germline CDR1 and CDR2: MNHNY and SVGAGI (reference sequence).

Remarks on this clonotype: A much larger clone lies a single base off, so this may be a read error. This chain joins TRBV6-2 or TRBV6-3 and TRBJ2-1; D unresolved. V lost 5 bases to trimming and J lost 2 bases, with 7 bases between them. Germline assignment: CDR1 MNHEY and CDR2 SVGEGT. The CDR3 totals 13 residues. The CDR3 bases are TGTGCCAGCAGTGACACCGCCTACAATGAGCAGTTCTTC. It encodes CASSDTAYNEQFF.

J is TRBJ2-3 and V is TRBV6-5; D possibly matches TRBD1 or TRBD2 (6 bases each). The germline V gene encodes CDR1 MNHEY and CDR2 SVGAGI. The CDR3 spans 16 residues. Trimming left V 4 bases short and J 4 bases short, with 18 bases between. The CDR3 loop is CASSSPGQGRSDTQYF. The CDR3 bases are TGTGCCAGCAGTTCCCCCGGGCAGGGGAGGTCAGATACGCAGTATTTT.

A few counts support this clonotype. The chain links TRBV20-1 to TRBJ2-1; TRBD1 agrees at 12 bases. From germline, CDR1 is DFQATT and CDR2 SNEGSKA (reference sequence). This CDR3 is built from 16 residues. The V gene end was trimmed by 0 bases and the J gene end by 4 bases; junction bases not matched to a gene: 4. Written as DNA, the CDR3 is TGCAGTGCTAGAGATAGGGACAGGGGGCGGTACAATGAGCAGTTCTTC. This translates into CSARDRDRGRYNEQFF.

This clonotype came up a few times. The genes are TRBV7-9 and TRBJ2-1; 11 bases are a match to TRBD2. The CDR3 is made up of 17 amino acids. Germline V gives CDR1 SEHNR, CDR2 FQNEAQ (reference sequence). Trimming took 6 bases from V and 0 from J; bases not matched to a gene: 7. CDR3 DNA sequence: TGTGCCAGCAGTACGATAGCGGGAGGGCCCTCCTACAATGAGCAGTTCTTC. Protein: CASSTIAGGPSYNEQFF.

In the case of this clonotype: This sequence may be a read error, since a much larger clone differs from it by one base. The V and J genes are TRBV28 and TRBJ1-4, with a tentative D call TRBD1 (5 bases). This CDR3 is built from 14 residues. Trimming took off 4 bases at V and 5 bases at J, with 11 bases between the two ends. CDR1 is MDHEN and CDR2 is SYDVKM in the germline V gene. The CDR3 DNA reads TGTGCCAGCAGTTCCACGTGGGGGAATGAAAAACTGTTTTTT. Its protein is CASSSTWGNEKLFF.

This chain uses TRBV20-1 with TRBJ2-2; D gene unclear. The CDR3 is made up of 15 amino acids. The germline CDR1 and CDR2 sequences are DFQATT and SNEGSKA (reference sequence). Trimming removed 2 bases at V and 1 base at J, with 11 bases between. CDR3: CSARRAGMNTGELFF. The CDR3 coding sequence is TGCAGTGCTAGAAGGGCAGGAATGAACACCGGGGAGCTGTTTTTT.

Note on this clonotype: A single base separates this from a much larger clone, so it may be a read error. The CDR3 sequence: CASSFGAGAYQPQHF. The CDR3 DNA is TGTGCCAGCAGTTTCGGGGCAGGGGCATACCAGCCCCAGCATTTT. The gene calls are TRBV27 and TRBJ1-5, with D maybe TRBD1 (6 bases). The V and J ends lost 3 bases and 7 bases respectively, with 16 bases between them. There are 15 residues in the CDR3. Germline V gene lookup returns CDR1 MNHEY and CDR2 SMNVEV (reference sequence).

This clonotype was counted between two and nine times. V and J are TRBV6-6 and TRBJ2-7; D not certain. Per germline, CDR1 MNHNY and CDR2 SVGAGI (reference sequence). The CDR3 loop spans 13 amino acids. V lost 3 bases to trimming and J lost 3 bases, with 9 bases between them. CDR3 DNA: TGTGCCAGCAGTTATGATAAACTCTACGAGCAGTACTTC. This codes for CASSYDKLYEQYF.

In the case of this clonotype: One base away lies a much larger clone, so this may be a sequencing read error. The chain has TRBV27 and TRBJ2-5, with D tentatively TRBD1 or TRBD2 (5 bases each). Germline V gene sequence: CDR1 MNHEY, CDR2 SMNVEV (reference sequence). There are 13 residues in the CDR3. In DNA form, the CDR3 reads TGTGCCATCAGTCTGTCGGGGCACGAGACCCAGTACTTC. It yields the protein CAISLSGHETQYF.

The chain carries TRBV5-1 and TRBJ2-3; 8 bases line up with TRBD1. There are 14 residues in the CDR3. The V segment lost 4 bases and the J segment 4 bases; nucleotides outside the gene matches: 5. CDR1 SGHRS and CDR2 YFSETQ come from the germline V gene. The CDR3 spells CASSTGQGSDTQYF. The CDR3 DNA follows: TGCGCCAGCAGCACCGGACAGGGTTCAGATACGCAGTATTTT.

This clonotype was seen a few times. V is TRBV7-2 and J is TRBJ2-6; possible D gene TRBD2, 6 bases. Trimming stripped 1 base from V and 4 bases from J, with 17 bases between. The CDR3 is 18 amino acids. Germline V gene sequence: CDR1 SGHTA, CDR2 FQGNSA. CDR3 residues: CASSLDQGLRGGANVLTF. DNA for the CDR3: TGTGCCAGCAGCTTAGACCAGGGACTCCGGGGAGGGGCCAACGTCCTGACTTTC.

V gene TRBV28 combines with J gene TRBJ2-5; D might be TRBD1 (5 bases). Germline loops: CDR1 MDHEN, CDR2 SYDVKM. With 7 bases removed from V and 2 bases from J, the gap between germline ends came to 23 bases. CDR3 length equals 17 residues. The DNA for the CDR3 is TGTGCCAGCAAGGCCCTAGAGTTTGCAGGGCCGCAAGAGACCCAGTACTTC. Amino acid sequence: CASKALEFAGPQETQYF.

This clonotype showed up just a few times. CDR3 DNA: TGTGCCATCAGTGCTGGGACAGGCGGAGGCAATCAGCCCCAGCATTTT. Translated: CAISAGTGGGNQPQHF. The chain links TRBV10-3 to TRBJ1-5, with 8 nucleotides matching TRBD1. The CDR3 contains 16 residues. The V gene's germline CDR1 is ENHRY and CDR2 SYGVKD. The junction had 7 bases not matched to a gene; V was cut back by 4 bases and J by 2 bases.

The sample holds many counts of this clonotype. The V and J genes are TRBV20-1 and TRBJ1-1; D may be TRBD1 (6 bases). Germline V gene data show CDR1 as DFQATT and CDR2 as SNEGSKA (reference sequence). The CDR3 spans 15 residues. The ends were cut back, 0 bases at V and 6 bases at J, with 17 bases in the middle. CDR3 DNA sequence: TGCAGTGCTAGAGATGGGGACACAGGAACACCTGAAGCTTTCTTT. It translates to CSARDGDTGTPEAFF.

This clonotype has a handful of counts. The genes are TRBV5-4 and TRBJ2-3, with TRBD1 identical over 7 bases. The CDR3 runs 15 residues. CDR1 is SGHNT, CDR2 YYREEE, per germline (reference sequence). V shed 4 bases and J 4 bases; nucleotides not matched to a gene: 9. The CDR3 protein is CASSTSGQIADTQYF. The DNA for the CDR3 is TGTGCCAGCAGCACTTCGGGACAGATCGCAGATACGCAGTATTTT.

CDR3 sequence: CASSQDWTGEFGYTF. The CDR3 nucleotides are TGTGCCAGCAGCCAAGATTGGACAGGGGAGTTTGGCTACACCTTC. V and J are TRBV14 and TRBJ1-2; 9 nucleotides match TRBD1. CDR3 length equals 15 residues. V shed 0 bases, J shed 7 bases, and the junction held 6 bases outside the gene matches. Per the germline V gene, CDR1 is SGHDN and CDR2 is FVKESK.

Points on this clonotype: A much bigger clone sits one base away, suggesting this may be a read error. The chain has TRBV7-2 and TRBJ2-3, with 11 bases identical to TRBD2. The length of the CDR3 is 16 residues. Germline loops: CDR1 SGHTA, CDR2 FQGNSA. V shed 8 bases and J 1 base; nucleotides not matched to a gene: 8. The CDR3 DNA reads TGTGCCAGCTGCTCCAGGGGACTAGCGGGCACAGATACGCAGTATTTT. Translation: CASCSRGLAGTDTQYF. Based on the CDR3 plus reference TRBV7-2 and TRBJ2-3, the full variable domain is GAGVSQSPSNKVTEKGKDVELRCDPISGHTALYWYRQSLGQGLEFLIYFQGNSAPDKSGLPSDRFSAERTGGSVSTLTIQRTQQEDSAVYLCASCSRGLAGTDTQYFGPGTRLTVL.

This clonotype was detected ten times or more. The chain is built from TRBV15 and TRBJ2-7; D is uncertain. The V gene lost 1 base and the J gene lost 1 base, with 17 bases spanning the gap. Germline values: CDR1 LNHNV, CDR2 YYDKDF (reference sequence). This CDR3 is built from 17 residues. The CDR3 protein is CATSRGQVISSSYEQYF. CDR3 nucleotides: TGTGCCACCAGCAGAGGCCAGGTGATCTCTTCATCCTACGAGCAGTACTTC.

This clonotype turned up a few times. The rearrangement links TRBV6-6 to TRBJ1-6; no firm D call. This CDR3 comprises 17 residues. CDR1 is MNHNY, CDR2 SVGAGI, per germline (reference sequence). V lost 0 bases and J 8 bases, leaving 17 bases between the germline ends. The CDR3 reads CASSYSATPRLYSPLHF. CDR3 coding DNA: TGTGCCAGCAGTTACTCGGCGACTCCCAGGCTGTATTCACCCCTCCACTTT.

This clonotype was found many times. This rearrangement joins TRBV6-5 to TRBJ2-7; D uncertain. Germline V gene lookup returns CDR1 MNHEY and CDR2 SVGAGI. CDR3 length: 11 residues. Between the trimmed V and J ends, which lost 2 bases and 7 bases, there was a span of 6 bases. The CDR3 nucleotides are TGTGCCAGCAGTTACGTCGGAGAGCAGTACTTC. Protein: CASSYVGEQYF.

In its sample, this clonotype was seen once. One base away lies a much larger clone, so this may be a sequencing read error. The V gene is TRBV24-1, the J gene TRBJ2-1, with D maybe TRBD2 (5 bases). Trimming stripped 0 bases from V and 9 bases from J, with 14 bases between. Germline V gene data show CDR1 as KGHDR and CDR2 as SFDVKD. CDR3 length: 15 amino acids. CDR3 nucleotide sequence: TGTGCCACCAGTGATTTGCGTTGCCCAAGCGGTGAGCAGTTCTTC. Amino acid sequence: CATSDLRCPSGEQFF.

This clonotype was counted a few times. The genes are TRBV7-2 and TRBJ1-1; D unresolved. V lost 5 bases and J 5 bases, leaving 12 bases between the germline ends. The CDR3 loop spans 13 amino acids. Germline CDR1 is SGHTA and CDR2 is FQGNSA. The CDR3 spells CASSLRAQTEAFF. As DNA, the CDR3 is TGTGCCAGCAGCCTACGGGCCCAGACTGAAGCTTTCTTT.

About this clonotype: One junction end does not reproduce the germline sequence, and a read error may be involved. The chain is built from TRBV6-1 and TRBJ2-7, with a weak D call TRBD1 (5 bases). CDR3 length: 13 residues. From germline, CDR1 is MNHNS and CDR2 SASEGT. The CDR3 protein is CACSPSQGHEQYF. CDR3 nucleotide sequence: TGTGCCTGCAGCCCCTCGCAGGGCCACGAGCAGTACTTC.

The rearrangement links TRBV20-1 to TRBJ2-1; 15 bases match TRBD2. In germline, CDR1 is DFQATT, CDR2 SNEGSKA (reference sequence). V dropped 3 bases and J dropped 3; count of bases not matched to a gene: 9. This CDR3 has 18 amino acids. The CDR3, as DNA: TGCAGTGCTAGCGGGGGGACTAGCGGGAGGCGGTTCTACAATGAGCAGTTCTTC. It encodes CSASGGTSGRRFYNEQFF.

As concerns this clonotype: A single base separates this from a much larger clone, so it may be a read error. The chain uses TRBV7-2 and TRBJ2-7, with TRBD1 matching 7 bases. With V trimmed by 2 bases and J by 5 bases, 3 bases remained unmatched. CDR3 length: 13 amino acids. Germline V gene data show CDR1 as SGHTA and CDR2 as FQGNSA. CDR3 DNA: TGTGCCAGCAGCTTAAGGGGGCGGAACGAGCAGTACTTC. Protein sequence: CASSLRGRNEQYF.